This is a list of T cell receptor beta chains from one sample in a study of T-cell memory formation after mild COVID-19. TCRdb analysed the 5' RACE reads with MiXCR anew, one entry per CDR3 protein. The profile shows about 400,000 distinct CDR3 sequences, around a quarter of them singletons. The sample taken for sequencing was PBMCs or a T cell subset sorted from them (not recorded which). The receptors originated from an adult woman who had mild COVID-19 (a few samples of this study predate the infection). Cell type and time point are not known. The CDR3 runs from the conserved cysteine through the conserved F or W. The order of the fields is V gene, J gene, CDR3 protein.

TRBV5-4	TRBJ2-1	CANSLQAGASYNEQFF
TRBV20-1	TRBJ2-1	CSARDRLGGLADHNEQFF
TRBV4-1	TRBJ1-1	CASSHPGQGPEAFF
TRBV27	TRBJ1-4	CASSLNPQGAKLFF
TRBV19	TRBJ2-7	CASSFRRAVEQYF
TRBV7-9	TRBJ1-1	CASSGEGQPGTEAFF
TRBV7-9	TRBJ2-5	CASSPRHLQETQYF
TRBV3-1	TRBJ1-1	CASSQGGSTEAFF
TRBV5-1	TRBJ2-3	CASSLGTPTSTDTQYF
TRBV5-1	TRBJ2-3	CASSTTSGHTDTQYF
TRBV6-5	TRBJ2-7	CASRLAGGPGSTYEQYF
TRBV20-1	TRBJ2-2	CSARAWGPNTGELFF
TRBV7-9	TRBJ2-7	CAEQGGRGEQYF
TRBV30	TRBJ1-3	CAWSDGGEFSGNTIYF
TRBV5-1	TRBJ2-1	CASSGATGPPSYNEQFF
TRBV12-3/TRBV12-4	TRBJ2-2	CASSLAGLAGPTGELFF
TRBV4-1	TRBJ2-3	CASSQAGNTQYF
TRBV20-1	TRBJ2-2	CSARLAVGHRGTGELFF
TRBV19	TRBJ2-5	CASSIRALAYRETQYF
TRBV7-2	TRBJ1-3	CASSPLTRGAGASGNTIYF
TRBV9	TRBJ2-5	CASSVSGALNNKETQYF
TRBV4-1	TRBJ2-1	CASSQAGLAENNEQFF
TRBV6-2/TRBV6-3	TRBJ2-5	CASSYSVGDIVGETQYF
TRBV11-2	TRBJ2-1	CASSSRQGKNEQFF
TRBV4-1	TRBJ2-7	CASSLRVTANSYEQYF
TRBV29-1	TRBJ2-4	CSVGGGLNIQYF
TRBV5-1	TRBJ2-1	CASSLHRERGNEQFF
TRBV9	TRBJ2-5	CASSGGLAGDQETQYF
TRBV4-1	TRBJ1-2	CASSFRQGTFYGYTF
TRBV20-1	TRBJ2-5	CSASPRGPAQETQYF
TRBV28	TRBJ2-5	CASSSFIAGGPPTQYF